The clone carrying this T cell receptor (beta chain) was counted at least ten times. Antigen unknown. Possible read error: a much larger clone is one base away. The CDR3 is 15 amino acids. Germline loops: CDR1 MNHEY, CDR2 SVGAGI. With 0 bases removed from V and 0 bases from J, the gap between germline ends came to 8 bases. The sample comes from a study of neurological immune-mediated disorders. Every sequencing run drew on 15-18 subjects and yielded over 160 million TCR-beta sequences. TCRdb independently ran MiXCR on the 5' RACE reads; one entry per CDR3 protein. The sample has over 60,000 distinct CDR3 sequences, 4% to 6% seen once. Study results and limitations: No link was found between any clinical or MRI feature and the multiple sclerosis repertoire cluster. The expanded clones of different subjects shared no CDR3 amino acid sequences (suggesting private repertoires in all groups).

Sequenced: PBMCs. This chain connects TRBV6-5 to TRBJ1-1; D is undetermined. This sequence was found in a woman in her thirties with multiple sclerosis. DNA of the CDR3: TGTGCCAGCAGTTACTCCGGGAAATTGAACACTGAAGCTTTCTTT. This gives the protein CASSYSGKLNTEAFF.